Given below is one T cell receptor (beta chain) in context. The sample comes from a study of cytomegalovirus exposure and HLA in healthy donors. The PCR made use of 60 Vbeta and 13 Jbeta primers. Produced via immunoSEQ multiplex PCR; TCRdb's table is partial and in-frame only. Altogether around 78,000 clones are present, around 84% being singletons, with the ten largest covering roughly 2.3%. Germline assignment: CDR1 LGHNA and CDR2 YNFKEQ. V lost 1 base to trimming and J lost 1 base, with 15 bases between them. CDR3 length equals 17 residues. The chain has TRBV4-2 and TRBJ2-3; tentative D call: TRBD2 (6 bases). The sample consisted of PBMCs. The source of this sequence is a woman in her 50s in good health and CMV-seronegative. CDR3 sequence reads: CASSQGRLALRTDTQYF. CDR3 in DNA: TGTGCCAGCAGCCAAGGGAGGCTAGCGCTTCGCACAGATACGCAGTATTTT.